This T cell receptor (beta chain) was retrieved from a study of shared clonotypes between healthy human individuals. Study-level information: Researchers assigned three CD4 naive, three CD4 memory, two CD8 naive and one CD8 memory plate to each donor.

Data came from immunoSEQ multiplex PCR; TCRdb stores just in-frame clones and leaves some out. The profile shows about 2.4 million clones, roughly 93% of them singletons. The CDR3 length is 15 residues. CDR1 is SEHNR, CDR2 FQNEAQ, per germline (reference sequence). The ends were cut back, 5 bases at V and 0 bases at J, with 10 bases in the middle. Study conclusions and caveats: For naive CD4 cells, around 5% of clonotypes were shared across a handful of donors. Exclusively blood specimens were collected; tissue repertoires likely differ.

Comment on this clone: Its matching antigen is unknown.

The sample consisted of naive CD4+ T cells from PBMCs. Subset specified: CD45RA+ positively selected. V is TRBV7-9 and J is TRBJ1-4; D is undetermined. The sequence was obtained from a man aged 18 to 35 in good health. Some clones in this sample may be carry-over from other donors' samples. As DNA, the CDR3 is TGTGCCAGCAGCGTATACGGAGCAACTAATGAAAAACTGTTTTTT. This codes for CASSVYGATNEKLFF.